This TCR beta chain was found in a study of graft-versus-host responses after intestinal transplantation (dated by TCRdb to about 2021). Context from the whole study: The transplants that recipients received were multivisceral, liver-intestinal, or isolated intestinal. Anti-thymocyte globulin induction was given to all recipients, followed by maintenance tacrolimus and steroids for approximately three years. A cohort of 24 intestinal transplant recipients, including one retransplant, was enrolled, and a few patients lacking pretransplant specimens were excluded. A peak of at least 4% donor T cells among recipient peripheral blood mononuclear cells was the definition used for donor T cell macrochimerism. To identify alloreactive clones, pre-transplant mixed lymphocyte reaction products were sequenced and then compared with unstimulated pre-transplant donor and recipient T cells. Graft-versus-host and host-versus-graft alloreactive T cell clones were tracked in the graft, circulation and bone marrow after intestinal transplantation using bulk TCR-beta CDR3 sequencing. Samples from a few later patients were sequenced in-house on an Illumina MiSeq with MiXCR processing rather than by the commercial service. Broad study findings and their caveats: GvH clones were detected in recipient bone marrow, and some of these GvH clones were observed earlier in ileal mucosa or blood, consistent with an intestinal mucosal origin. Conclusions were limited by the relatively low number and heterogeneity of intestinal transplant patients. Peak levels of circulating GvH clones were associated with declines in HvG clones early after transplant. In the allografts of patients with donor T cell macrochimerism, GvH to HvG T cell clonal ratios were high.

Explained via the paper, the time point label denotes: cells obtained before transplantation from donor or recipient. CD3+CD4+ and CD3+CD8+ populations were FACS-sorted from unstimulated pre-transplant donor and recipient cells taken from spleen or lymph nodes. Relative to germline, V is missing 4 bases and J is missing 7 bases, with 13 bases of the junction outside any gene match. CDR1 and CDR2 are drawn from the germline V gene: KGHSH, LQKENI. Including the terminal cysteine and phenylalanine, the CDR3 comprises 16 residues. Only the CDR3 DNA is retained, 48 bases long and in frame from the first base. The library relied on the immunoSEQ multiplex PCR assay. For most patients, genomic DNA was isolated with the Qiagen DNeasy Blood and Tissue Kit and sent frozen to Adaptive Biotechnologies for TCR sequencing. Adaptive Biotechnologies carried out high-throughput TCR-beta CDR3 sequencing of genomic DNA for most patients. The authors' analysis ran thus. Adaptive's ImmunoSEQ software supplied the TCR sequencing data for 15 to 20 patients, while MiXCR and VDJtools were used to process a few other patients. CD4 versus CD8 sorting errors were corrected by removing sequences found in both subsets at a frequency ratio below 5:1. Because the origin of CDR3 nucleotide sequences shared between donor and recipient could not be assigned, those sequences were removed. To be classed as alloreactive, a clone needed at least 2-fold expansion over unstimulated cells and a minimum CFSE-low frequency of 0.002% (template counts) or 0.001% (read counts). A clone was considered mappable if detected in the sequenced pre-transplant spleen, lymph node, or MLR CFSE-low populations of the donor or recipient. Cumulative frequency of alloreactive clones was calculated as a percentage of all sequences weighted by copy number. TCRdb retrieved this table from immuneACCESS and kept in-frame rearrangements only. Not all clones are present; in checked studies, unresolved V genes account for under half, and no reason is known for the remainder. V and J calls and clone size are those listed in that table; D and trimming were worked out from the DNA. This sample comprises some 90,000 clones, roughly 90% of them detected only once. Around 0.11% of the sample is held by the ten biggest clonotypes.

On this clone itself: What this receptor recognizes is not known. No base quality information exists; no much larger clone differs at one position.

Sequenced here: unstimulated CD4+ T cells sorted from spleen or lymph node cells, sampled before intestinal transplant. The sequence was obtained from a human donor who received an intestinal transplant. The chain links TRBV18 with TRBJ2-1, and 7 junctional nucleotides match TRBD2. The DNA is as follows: TGTGCCAGCTCACGGGAAGCGGGGTCGGGTTATAATGAGCAGTTCTTC. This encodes CASSREAGSGYNEQFF.